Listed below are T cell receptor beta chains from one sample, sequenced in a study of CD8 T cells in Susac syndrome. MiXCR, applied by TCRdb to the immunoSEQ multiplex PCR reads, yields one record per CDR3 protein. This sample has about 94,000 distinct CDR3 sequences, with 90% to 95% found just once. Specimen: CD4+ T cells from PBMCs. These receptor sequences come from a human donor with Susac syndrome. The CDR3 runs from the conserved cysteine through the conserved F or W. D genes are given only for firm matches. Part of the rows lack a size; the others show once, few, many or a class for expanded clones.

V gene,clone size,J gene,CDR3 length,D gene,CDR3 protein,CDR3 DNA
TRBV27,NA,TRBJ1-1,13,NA,CASSGGMNTEAFF,TGTGCCAGCAGCGGGGGGATGAACACTGAAGCTTTCTTT
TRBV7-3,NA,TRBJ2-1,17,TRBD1,CASSHLPAGTADNEQFF,TGTGCCAGCAGCCATTTACCCGCCGGGACAGCGGACAATGAGCAGTTCTTC
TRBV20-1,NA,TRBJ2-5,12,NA,CAAGDFQETQYF,TGTGCGGCCGGGGACTTCCAAGAGACCCAGTACTTC
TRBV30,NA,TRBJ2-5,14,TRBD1,CAWGPGQGEETQYF,TGTGCCTGGGGCCCGGGACAGGGGGAGGAGACCCAGTACTTC
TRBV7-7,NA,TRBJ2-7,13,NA,CASSLALGYEQYF,TGTGCTAGCAGCTTAGCGCTCGGCTACGAGCAGTACTTC
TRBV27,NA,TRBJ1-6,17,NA,CASSLKTGSSYNSPLHF,TGTGCCAGCAGTTTAAAAACAGGGAGCTCCTATAATTCACCCCTCCACTTT
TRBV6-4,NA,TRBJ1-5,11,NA,CASAGNQPQHF,TGTGCCAGCGCGGGCAATCAGCCCCAGCATTTT
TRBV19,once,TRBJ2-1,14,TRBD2,CASSQAGASNEQFF,TGTGCCAGTAGTCAAGCGGGGGCGAGCAATGAGCAGTTCTTC
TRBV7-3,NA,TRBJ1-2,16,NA,CASSPQTLGDEYGYTF,TGTGCCAGCAGCCCCCAGACTCTCGGGGACGAGTATGGCTACACCTTC
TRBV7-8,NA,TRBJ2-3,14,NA,CASGPGDITDTQYF,TGTGCCAGCGGCCCGGGGGACATAACAGATACGCAGTATTTT
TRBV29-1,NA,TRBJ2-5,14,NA,CSVGSWTSGETQYF,TGCAGCGTTGGAAGTTGGACATCTGGTGAGACCCAGTACTTC
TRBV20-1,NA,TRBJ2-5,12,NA,CSALGGQETQYF,TGCAGTGCCCTAGGGGGGCAAGAGACCCAGTACTTC
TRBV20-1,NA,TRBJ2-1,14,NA,CSARGQQGYNEQFF,TGCAGTGCTCGTGGGCAACAGGGTTACAATGAGCAGTTCTTC
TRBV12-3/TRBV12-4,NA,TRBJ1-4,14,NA,CASSLVGADEKLFF,TGTGCCAGCAGTTTGGTTGGGGCTGATGAAAAACTGTTTTTT
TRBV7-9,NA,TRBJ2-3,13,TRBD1,CASSPRGPDTQYF,TGTGCCAGCAGTCCCAGGGGGCCAGATACGCAGTATTTT
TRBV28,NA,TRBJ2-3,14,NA,CASNGEVRTDTQYF,TGTGCCAGCAACGGGGAAGTGAGGACAGATACGCAGTATTTT
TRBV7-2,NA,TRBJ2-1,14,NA,CASSLSRHYNEQFF,TGTGCCAGCAGCTTAAGTCGGCACTACAATGAGCAGTTCTTC
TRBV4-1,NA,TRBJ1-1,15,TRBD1,CASSQGTAFPPEAFF,TGCGCCAGCAGCCAGGGGACAGCCTTCCCCCCTGAAGCTTTCTTT
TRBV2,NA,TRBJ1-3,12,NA,CATKVVGNTIYF,TGTGCGACCAAAGTGGTTGGTAACACCATATATTTT
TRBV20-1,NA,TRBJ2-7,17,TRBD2,CSAGGGSGGPSSYEQYF,TGCAGTGCTGGGGGCGGTAGCGGGGGGCCCTCCTCCTACGAGCAGTACTTC
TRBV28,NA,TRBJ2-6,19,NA,CASRPGRGLRSLGANVLTF,TGTGCCAGCAGGCCAGGACGGGGGCTCCGGAGCTTAGGGGCCAACGTCCTGACTTTC
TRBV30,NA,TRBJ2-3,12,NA,CAWKQRTDTQYF,TGTGCCTGGAAGCAGCGCACAGATACGCAGTATTTT
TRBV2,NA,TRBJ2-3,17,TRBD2,CASLEGVAGGLGDTQYF,TGTGCCAGCCTTGAAGGGGTAGCGGGGGGGCTGGGAGATACGCAGTATTTT
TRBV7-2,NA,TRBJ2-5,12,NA,CASTRGRETQYF,TGTGCCAGCACGCGGGGCAGAGAGACCCAGTACTTC
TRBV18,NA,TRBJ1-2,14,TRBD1,CASSLQQGEDGYTF,TGTGCCAGCTCACTGCAACAGGGGGAAGATGGCTACACCTTC
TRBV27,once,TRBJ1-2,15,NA,CASSQKPGDSYGYTF,TGTGCCAGCAGTCAAAAACCGGGAGACAGCTATGGCTACACCTTC
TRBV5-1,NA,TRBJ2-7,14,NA,CASSLISSASEQYF,TGCGCCAGCAGCTTGATAAGTTCGGCCTCCGAGCAGTACTTC
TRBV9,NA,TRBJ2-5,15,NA,CASSASRTPQETQYF,TGTGCCAGCAGCGCTTCTAGGACACCACAAGAGACCCAGTACTTC
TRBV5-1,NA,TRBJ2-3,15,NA,CASSGDLKSTDTQYF,TGCGCCAGCAGCGGGGACTTGAAGAGCACAGATACGCAGTATTTT
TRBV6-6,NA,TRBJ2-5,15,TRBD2,CASSYASGVKETQYF,TGTGCCAGCAGTTACGCTAGCGGGGTAAAAGAGACCCAGTACTTC
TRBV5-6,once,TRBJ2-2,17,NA,CASSLVLRTTNTGELFF,TGTGCCAGCAGCCTAGTCTTGCGGACAACGAACACCGGGGAGCTGTTTTTT
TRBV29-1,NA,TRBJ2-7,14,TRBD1,CSVVEGQGQYEQYF,TGCAGCGTTGTTGAGGGACAGGGGCAATACGAGCAGTACTTC
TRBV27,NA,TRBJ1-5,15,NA,CASSLGSLPHQPQHF,TGTGCCAGCAGTTTAGGGTCCCTTCCCCATCAGCCCCAGCATTTT
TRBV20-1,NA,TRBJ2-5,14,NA,CSAPRRGLKETQYF,TGCAGTGCTCCTAGGAGGGGGCTTAAAGAGACCCAGTACTTC
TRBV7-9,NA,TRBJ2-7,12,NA,CASSFSNFEQYF,TGTGCCAGCAGCTTCTCCAACTTCGAGCAGTACTTC
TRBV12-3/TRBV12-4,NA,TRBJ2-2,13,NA,CASSLTSTGELFF,TGTGCCAGCAGCCTGACATCTACCGGGGAGCTGTTTTTT
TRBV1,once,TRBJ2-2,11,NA,CTSSHAGELFF,TGCACCAGCAGTCACGCCGGGGAGCTGTTTTTT